The present T cell receptor beta chain was sequenced within a study of graft-versus-host responses after intestinal transplantation. Whole-study context: In this cohort, recipients had multivisceral, liver-intestinal, or isolated intestinal transplants. Recipients across the board were started on anti-thymocyte globulin induction, then kept on tacrolimus and steroids for roughly 3 years. Study observations and caveats: Early after transplant, HvG declines were associated with peak levels of circulating GvH clones. GvH clones appeared in recipient marrow, some first in ileum or blood.

Regarding this clone: Its antigen is undetermined. A junction boundary mismatches the germline segment, possibly from a read error.

This CDR3 has 15 residues. Germline CDR1 is SQVTM and CDR2 is ANQGSEA. Method: immunoSEQ multiplex PCR; TCRdb's copy keeps in-frame clones and lacks some. The table records about 64,000 clones, 85% to 95% of them present only once. The chain couples TRBV29-1 to TRBJ1-4, with D hard to call. Sequences were derived from unstimulated CD8+ T cells sorted from spleen or lymph node cells, sampled before transplant. The clonotype comes from a human donor who was the organ donor for an intestinal transplant. CDR3 nucleotide sequence: TGCAGGGTTGGTACTAGAGAGGAGTTTGGTGAAAAACTGTTTTTT. It translates to CRVGTREEFGEKLFF.